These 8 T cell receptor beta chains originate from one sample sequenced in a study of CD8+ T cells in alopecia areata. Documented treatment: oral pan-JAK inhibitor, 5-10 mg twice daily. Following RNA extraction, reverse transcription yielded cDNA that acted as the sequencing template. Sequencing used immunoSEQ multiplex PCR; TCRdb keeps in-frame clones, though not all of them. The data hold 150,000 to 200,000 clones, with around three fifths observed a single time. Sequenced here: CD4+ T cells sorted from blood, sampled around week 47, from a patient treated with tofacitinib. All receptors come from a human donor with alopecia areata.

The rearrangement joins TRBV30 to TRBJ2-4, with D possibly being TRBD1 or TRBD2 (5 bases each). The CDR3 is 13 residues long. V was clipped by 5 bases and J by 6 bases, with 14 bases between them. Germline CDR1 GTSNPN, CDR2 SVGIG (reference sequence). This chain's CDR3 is CAWDLRGLNIQYF. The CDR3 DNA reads TGTGCCTGGGACTTGAGGGGCCTAAACATTCAGTACTTC.

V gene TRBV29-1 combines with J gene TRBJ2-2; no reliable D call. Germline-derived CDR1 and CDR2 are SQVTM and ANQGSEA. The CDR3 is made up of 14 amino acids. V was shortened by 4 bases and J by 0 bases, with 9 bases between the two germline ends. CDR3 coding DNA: TGCAGCGTTGTAGTTCCGCCGAACACCGGGGAGCTGTTTTTT. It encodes CSVVVPPNTGELFF.

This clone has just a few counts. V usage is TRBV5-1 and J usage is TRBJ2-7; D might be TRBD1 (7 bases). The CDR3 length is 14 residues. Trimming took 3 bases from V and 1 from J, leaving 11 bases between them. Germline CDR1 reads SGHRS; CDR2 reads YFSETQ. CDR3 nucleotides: TGCGCCAGCAGCTCGTCAGGGGGGTCCTACGAGCAGTACTTC. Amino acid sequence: CASSSSGGSYEQYF. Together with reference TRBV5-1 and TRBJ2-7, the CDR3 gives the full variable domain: KAGVTQTPRYLIKTRGQQVTLSCSPISGHRSVSWYQQTPGQGLQFLFEYFSETQRNKGNFPGRFSGRQFSNSRSEMNVSTLELGDSALYLCASSSSGGSYEQYFGPGTRLTVT.

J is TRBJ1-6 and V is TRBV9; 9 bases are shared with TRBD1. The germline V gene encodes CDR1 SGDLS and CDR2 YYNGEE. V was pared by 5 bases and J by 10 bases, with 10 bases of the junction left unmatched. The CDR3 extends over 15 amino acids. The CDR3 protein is CASSKTGGSISPLHF. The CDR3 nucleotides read TGTGCCAGCAGTAAAACAGGGGGCTCTATATCACCCCTCCACTTT.

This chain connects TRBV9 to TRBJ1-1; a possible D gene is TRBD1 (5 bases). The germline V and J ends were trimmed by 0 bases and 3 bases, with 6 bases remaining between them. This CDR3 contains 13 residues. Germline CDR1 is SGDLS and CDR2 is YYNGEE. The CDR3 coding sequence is TGTGCCAGCAGCGTAGAACAGGACACTGAAGCTTTCTTT. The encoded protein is CASSVEQDTEAFF.

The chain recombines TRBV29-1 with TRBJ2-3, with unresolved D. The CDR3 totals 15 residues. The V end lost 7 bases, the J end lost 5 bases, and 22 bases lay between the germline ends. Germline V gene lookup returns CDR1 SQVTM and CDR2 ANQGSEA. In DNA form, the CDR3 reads TGCAGCGCTCAACAAGAGTTGAGACGAGTAGATACGCAGTATTTT. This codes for CSAQQELRRVDTQYF.

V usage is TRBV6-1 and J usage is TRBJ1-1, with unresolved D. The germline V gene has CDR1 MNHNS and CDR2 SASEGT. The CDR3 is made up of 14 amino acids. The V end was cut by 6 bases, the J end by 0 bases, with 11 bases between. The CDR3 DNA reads TGTGCCAGCAGGGAACACATCCTGAACACTGAAGCTTTCTTT. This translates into CASREHILNTEAFF.

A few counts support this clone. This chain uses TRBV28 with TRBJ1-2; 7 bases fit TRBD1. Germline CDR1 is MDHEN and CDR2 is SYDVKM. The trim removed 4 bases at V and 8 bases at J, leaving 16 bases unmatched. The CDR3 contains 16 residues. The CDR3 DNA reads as TGTGCCAGCAGTTCCGCTCTTTTCGGGACAGCCAGGGGCTACACCTTC. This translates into CASSSALFGTARGYTF.